These 21 T cell receptor beta chains came from one sample sequenced in a study of cytomegalovirus exposure and HLA in healthy donors. The PCR employed 60 Vbeta primers together with 13 Jbeta primers. TCRdb's table, derived via immunoSEQ multiplex PCR, lists solely in-frame clones and lacks some. The data contain 80,000 to 100,000 clones, about 81% of them singletons. The specimen sequenced was PBMCs. The receptors shown here come from a man aged 35 to 55 in good health and CMV-seronegative.

The V and J genes are TRBV4-1 and TRBJ2-1, with TRBD1 matching 8 bases. Germline CDR1 is MGHRA and CDR2 is YSYEKL. The junction had 0 bases not matched to a gene; V was cut back by 0 bases and J by 2 bases. The CDR3 consists of 15 residues. CDR3 residues: CASSQEDRAYNEQFF. DNA for the CDR3: TGCGCCAGCAGCCAAGAGGACAGGGCCTACAATGAGCAGTTCTTC.

This clone was seen once. The rearrangement uses TRBV15 and TRBJ1-2; D unclear. Germline CDR1 LNHNV, CDR2 YYDKDF (reference sequence). Trimming pared 6 bases from V and 4 bases from J, leaving 12 bases between. CDR3 length: 13 amino acids. Written as DNA, the CDR3 is TGTGCCACCAGGGAGGGAATAGGCTATGGCTACACCTTC. Its translation is CATREGIGYGYTF. The full variable domain, rest sourced from reference TRBV15 and TRBJ1-2, is DAMVIQNPRYQVTQFGKPVTLSCSQTLNHNVMYWYQQKSSQAPKLLFHYYDKDFNNEADTPDNFQSRRPNTSFCFLDIRSPGLGDTAMYLCATREGIGYGYTFGSGTRLTVV.

Comments on this clone: Germline and junction disagree at one end, which may indicate a read error. This chain joins TRBV7-9 and TRBJ2-7; 7 bases map to TRBD1. The CDR3 is 15 residues long. Germline CDR1 SEHNR, CDR2 FQNEAQ (reference sequence). The DNA for the CDR3 is TGTGCCAGCAGCCTAGCCGGGACAGAAACCTACGAGCAGTACTTC. Its translation: CASSLAGTETYEQYF.

This rearrangement joins TRBV11-2 to TRBJ1-1; 7 bases are a match to TRBD1. CDR1 SGHAT and CDR2 FQNNGV come from the germline V gene. This CDR3 comprises 13 residues. The ends lost 3 bases at V and 6 bases at J; junction bases unmatched: 4. CDR3 in DNA: TGTGCCAGCAGCTTGGGACAGTCGGCTGAAGCTTTCTTT. It translates to CASSLGQSAEAFF.

The CDR3 nucleotides read TGTGCCAGCAGCTTGGTGGGACAGGCTTCGGCGGAGCAGTACTTC. This sequence encodes CASSLVGQASAEQYF. The chain employs TRBV5-5 and TRBJ2-7; TRBD1 matches 8 bases. The ends lost 0 bases at V and 7 bases at J; junction bases unmatched: 9. Germline lookup yields CDR1 SGHKS and CDR2 YYEKEE (reference sequence). This CDR3 comprises 15 residues.

This sequence joins TRBV5-4 and TRBJ2-2; 8 bases line up with TRBD1. Germline values: CDR1 SGHNT, CDR2 YYREEE (reference sequence). The length of the CDR3 is 15 residues. After removal of 4 bases from V and 5 bases from J, the junction contained 7 bases not matched to a gene. The CDR3 region is CASSRGQGGTGELFF. The DNA of the CDR3 is TGTGCCAGCAGCCGAGGACAGGGTGGGACCGGGGAGCTGTTTTTT.

The chain recombines TRBV9 with TRBJ1-1, with D hard to call. CDR1 is SGDLS and CDR2 is YYNGEE in the germline V gene. V lost 4 bases and J lost 4, with 14 bases in between. The CDR3 loop spans 14 amino acids. CDR3 nucleotides: TGTGCCAGCAGCCCCCCCTCCCCGGGCACTGAAGCTTTCTTT. Its translation: CASSPPSPGTEAFF.

V usage is TRBV6-5 and J usage is TRBJ1-5; D perhaps matches TRBD1 (6 bases). The CDR3 has 15 amino acids. Germline lookup yields CDR1 MNHEY and CDR2 SVGAGI. V shed 6 bases and J shed 3 bases, with 15 bases lying between them. CDR3 region: CASSHDRSSNQPQHF. Written as DNA, the CDR3 is TGTGCCAGCAGCCACGACAGGAGTTCCAATCAGCCCCAGCATTTT.

The V gene is TRBV19, the J gene TRBJ1-1, with a possible D match to TRBD1 (5 bases). Looked up from germline, CDR1 is LNHDA and CDR2 is SQIVND (reference sequence). V dropped 4 bases and J dropped 0 bases, with 12 bases sitting between them. The CDR3 runs 15 residues. The CDR3 here is CASSRGQKMNTEAFF. The DNA of the CDR3 is TGTGCCAGTAGTAGAGGACAAAAAATGAACACTGAAGCTTTCTTT.

This clone was counted only a few times. The rearrangement joins TRBV7-9 to TRBJ1-4; D not resolved. Trimming cost V 1 base and J 0 bases, with 6 bases left between them. This CDR3 spans 15 amino acids. Germline V gene data show CDR1 as SEHNR and CDR2 as FQNEAQ (reference sequence). This CDR3 reads CASSLDGATNEKLFF. Written as DNA, the CDR3 is TGTGCCAGCAGCTTAGATGGAGCAACTAATGAAAAACTGTTTTTT.

This chain joins TRBV18 and TRBJ1-1; D possibly corresponds to TRBD1 (5 bases). Germline V lookup: CDR1 KGHSH, CDR2 LQKENI. Trimming took 2 bases from V and 1 from J, leaving 11 bases between them. The CDR3 is made up of 15 amino acids. CDR3 sequence (DNA): TGTGCCAGCTCACCAGACAGAGCATGGAACACTGAAGCTTTCTTT. Protein: CASSPDRAWNTEAFF.

CDR3 DNA sequence: TGTGCCAGCAGCCCGACAGGGATGAACACTGAAGCTTTCTTT. It codes for CASSPTGMNTEAFF. The chain combines TRBV7-6 with TRBJ1-1, with 7 nucleotides matching TRBD1. The V gene's germline CDR1 is SGHVS and CDR2 FNYEAQ. The V and J ends lost 5 bases and 0 bases, in that order; junction bases with no gene match: 3. The CDR3 has 14 amino acids.

V and J are TRBV14 and TRBJ1-4; 9 bases map to TRBD1. The CDR3 extends over 15 amino acids. The germline CDR1 and CDR2 sequences are SGHDN and FVKESK. Trimming cost V 4 bases and J 8 bases; bases outside gene matches: 8. The CDR3 is CASSRTGVIGEKLFF. In DNA, the CDR3 is TGTGCCAGCAGCCGGACAGGGGTTATTGGGGAAAAACTGTTTTTT.

CDR3 sequence reads: CASSQGTGGDYGYTF. The CDR3 nucleotides are TGTGCCAGCAGCCAGGGGACAGGGGGTGACTATGGCTACACCTTC. The V gene is TRBV4-2, the J gene TRBJ1-2, with TRBD1 identical over 11 bases. CDR1 and CDR2 from the germline V gene are LGHNA and YNFKEQ. The CDR3 spans 15 residues. The J segment lost 3 bases and the V segment lost 3 bases, leaving 3 bases of the junction unmatched.

V gene TRBV19 combines with J gene TRBJ1-3, with TRBD1 as a possible D gene (5 bases). Between the trimmed V and J ends, which lost 7 bases and 4 bases, there was a span of 17 bases. Per germline, CDR1 LNHDA and CDR2 SQIVND (reference sequence). CDR3 size: 15 residues. CDR3 in amino acids: CASTLGAGVGNTIYF. The CDR3 bases are TGTGCCAGTACCCTTGGAGCGGGGGTCGGAAACACCATATATTTT.

The chain carries TRBV4-3 and TRBJ2-6, with TRBD1 matching over 7 bases. Per the germline V gene, CDR1 is LGHNA and CDR2 is YSLEER. This CDR3 has 16 amino acids. Germline trimming cut 4 bases from V and 2 bases from J; bases unmatched to any gene: 5. The CDR3 bases are TGCGCCAGCAGCCGCGACGGGACAGCTGGGGCCAACGTCCTGACTTTC. This sequence encodes CASSRDGTAGANVLTF.

V is TRBV6-5 and J is TRBJ2-1, with D hard to call. V was clipped by 0 bases and J by 7 bases, with 10 bases between them. Germline CDR1 reads MNHEY; CDR2 reads SVGAGI. This CDR3 is 14 amino acids long. CDR3 residues: CASSYSQVGNEQFF. As DNA, the CDR3 is TGTGCCAGCAGTTACTCTCAGGTCGGTAATGAGCAGTTCTTC.

The chain links TRBV7-9 to TRBJ2-7; D may be TRBD2 (5 bases). The ends were cut back, 7 bases at V and 4 bases at J, with 8 bases in the middle. The CDR3 length is 11 residues. Germline V gene lookup returns CDR1 SEHNR and CDR2 FQNEAQ (reference sequence). CDR3 DNA sequence: TGTGCCAGCACTAGGGAGTACGAGCAGTACTTC. Its translation is CASTREYEQYF.

The chain uses TRBV4-3 and TRBJ1-2; possibly TRBD1 for D (5 bases). Germline assignment: CDR1 LGHNA and CDR2 YSLEER. Trimming removed 0 bases from V and 4 bases from J, with 9 bases in between. The length of the CDR3 is 14 residues. As DNA, the CDR3 is TGCGCCAGCAGCCAAGATCAGGGAAGCTATGGCTACACCTTC. Protein product: CASSQDQGSYGYTF.

The chain has TRBV9 and TRBJ1-2; D unresolved. The CDR3 has 13 amino acids. CDR1 is SGDLS and CDR2 is YYNGEE in the germline V gene. V was pared by 0 bases and J by 7 bases, with 10 bases between. The CDR3 loop is CASSVGREGGYTF. DNA for the CDR3: TGTGCCAGCAGCGTAGGTAGAGAGGGTGGCTACACCTTC. Supplemented by reference TRBV9 and TRBJ1-2, the full variable domain reads DSGVTQTPKHLITATGQRVTLRCSPRSGDLSVYWYQQSLDQGLQFLIQYYNGEERAKGNILERFSAQQFPDLHSELNLSSLELGDSALYFCASSVGREGGYTFGSGTRLTVV.

This clone has a handful of counts. V is TRBV5-8 and J is TRBJ2-5; D gene unclear. The CDR3 length is 12 residues. Germline V CDR1 and CDR2: SGHTS, YDEGEE. Deletions cut 7 bases from V and 5 bases from J, with 12 bases between. The CDR3 is CASRKMEETQYF. CDR3 coding DNA: TGTGCCAGCCGGAAAATGGAGGAGACCCAGTACTTC.